This TCR beta chain was recovered during a study of T cells in women clearing cervical HPV infection (dated 2018 in TCRdb). Context from the whole study: The cases were 25 to 30 women with histologically confirmed HPV16-related CIN3 or worse, and 2 of these cases were invasive cancers. The controls were about two dozen women whose single incident HPV16 infection cleared within 12 months with no development of precancer or cancer. Blood from cases was collected at the visit where the lesion was first found, while blood from controls was collected once the infection could no longer be detected. Among cases, blood sampling came a median of roughly 150 days after lesion detection, with an interquartile range of about 80 to 220 days. Because only a few women had HLA typing data, the possibility that HLA type acted as a confounder could not be ruled out. This exploratory proof-of-principle case-control study, nested within the Guanacaste HPV Natural History Study in Costa Rica, compared TCR repertoires among women with different cervical HPV16 outcomes. Cases and controls were matched on year of sample collection and on age within five years. Cases had a median age of about 34 years and controls had a median age of about 37, with no significant differences in baseline characteristics. The parent cohort enrolled roughly 9,600 women aged 18 or older in Guanacaste, Costa Rica, during about 1992 to 1995 and followed them for 7 to 8 years. Quality controls consisted of five blinded duplicates per group, for a total of 60 or so samples made up of some 50 participants and roughly ten replicates.

Comment on this clone: What antigen it recognizes has not been identified.

Every participant had a single incident cervical HPV16 infection, and prevalent HPV16 infections were excluded. Cervical HPV DNA was detected with MY09/MY11 PCR, and genotyping was done by dot-blot hybridization. More than 14 mL of heparinized blood was centrifuged, after which the buffy coat was aliquoted, frozen at -30 degrees C, and then stored at -80 degrees C. QIAGEN kits were used to extract genomic DNA from buffy coat specimens. Summary of the overall study and its limitations: TCR repertoire richness was significantly higher in CIN3+ cases than in controls across sequencing depths, while evenness did not differ. Because the number of T cells in each sample was unknown, differences in richness could reflect differing T-cell content rather than repertoire biology. Random forest classifiers that combined richness and V gene abundances separated cases from controls with an estimated AUC of less than 0.85. Whether associations preceded infection or resulted from infection could not be shown with the cross-sectional design, and effector/memory subsets and HPV-specific T cells were not isolated.

TCR beta CDR3 regions were amplified by multiplex PCR from an average of around 1,200 ng genomic DNA per sample using the immunoSEQ assay. To correct primer bias, the assay used a complete synthetic TCR repertoire to set an amplification baseline. The amplicons were sequenced on the Illumina platform. As for how the authors treated the data: Sequences were error-corrected by clustering with frequency ratios and a modified nearest-neighbor algorithm and were then analyzed in the immunoSEQ Analyzer with IMGT gene definitions. TCR richness and evenness were averaged over 20 rarefaction repeats at each rarefaction depth, excluding samples with fewer sequences than the depth. Relative abundances of V, D and J genes were compared between groups using Wilcoxon rank sum tests, with FDR correction applied. Blinded duplicates gave an intraclass correlation of about 96% for TCR richness and an average of around 83% across over 55 gene segments. TCRdb mirrors the immuneACCESS table, restricted to in-frame sequences. Some clones are absent from its copies; in checked studies, under half trace to an unresolved V gene, and the reason for the others is unknown. From that table come the V and J calls and clone size; the DNA was used to work out D and trimming. This sample's clone table shows 25,000 to 35,000 clones. Clones ranked in the top ten supply approximately 6.3% of the sample.

The TCR sequence derives from a woman aged 18 to 75 with a cervical HPV16 infection that either progressed to CIN3+ or cleared (not recorded which). The material sequenced was blood buffy coat.

The sequenced CDR3 bases are TGTGCCAGCAGCTCGGGACTAGGGGGCTACAATGAG. Protein translation: CASSSGLGGYNE. The CDR3 in full is CASSSGLGGYNEQFF. This sequence uses TRBV7-2 and TRBJ2-1; 8 nucleotides in the junction match TRBD2. The read is 3 residues too short to cover the CDR3 end, so that end is filled in from the germline J gene. The CDR3 spans 15 residues, from the cysteine through the phenylalanine. Of the CDR3's DNA, 36 bases were read; they are in frame from base 1. Sequences SGHTA (CDR1) and FQGNSA (CDR2) are obtained from the germline V gene. Relative to germline, V is missing 4 bases and J is missing 3 bases, with 5 bases of the junction outside any gene match.